This T cell receptor (beta chain) is drawn from a study of vaccination and CD4 T cells after COVID-19. The treatment here: roughly 11-day PBMC culture with coronavirus spike peptide pools or control peptides (ViraFEST assay). The Oncomine TCR Beta short-read assay sequenced DNA from cultured CD4+ T cells. TCRdb fed the PCR reads into MiXCR, producing one record per CDR3 protein. Here the sample spans approximately 26,000 distinct CDR3 sequences, less than 65% being singletons. This clonotype was seen once. Its target is not known. Germline V gene lookup returns CDR1 MDHEN and CDR2 SYDVKM. V dropped 5 bases and J dropped 4 bases, with 6 bases sitting between them. This CDR3 region has 11 residues.

The genes are TRBV28 and TRBJ2-7, with D hard to call. Input material: CD4+ T cells from blood, cultured in vitro. This TCR derives from a human donor who had recovered from COVID-19. CDR3 loop: CASSTAYEQYF. CDR3 nucleotides: TGTGCCAGCAGTACCGCTTACGAGCAGTACTTC.